The source of this TCR beta chain is a study of T cells after posttransplantation cyclophosphamide. Busulfan-fludarabine conditioning, marrow transplant, and cyclophosphamide on days +3 and +4 were administered. Notes on this clone: The target antigen is unknown.

CDR1 and CDR2 (germline): MNHEY, SVGAGI. The V gene end was trimmed by 6 bases and the J gene end by 2 bases; junction bases not matched to a gene: 5. The CDR3 is made up of 14 amino acids. Profiling relied on immunoSEQ multiplex PCR, and the TCRdb table lists in-frame clones only, not all of them. The table includes thousands of clones, just under 75% detected once. Study results and caveats: Tissue-infiltrating T cells from skin or gut overlapped little with blood T cells. Recipient CMV seropositivity and CMV reactivation strongly tracked TRB clonality. Later blood repertoires were often dominated by clones from the donor CD8+ memory compartment.

This chain links TRBV6-5 with TRBJ1-2, with TRBD1 matching 8 bases. This receptor was obtained from a young adult male patient who received an allogeneic stem cell transplant from a related donor, was CMV-positive, and had acute GVHD only. Part of the T cells may come from the graft donor. Sequencing used PBMCs, obtained around 1,500 days after allogeneic stem cell transplant with posttransplant cyclophosphamide. The CDR3: CASRRTGLNYGYTF. The CDR3, as DNA: TGTGCCAGCAGACGGACAGGGCTGAACTATGGCTACACCTTC.